This TCR beta chain was profiled in a study of cytomegalovirus exposure and HLA in healthy donors. The CDR3 extends over 16 amino acids. Trimming cost V 2 bases and J 1 base; bases outside gene matches: 4. Germline CDR1 is SGHKS and CDR2 is YYEKEE (reference sequence). PCR primers comprised 60 Vbeta and 13 Jbeta primers. TCRdb's table, derived via immunoSEQ multiplex PCR, lists solely in-frame clones and lacks some. This sample has about 110,000 clones; roughly 80% occur once, and the top ten carry 5.2%. The TCR was taken from a female donor in good health and CMV-seropositive. The genes are TRBV5-5 and TRBJ2-1; 9 nucleotides match TRBD1. The sample was PBMCs. Here the CDR3 DNA reads TGTGCCAGCAGCTTCCCGGGACAGGGATCCTACAATGAGCAGTTCTTC. It codes for CASSFPGQGSYNEQFF. Drawing the rest from reference TRBV5-5 and TRBJ2-1, the complete variable domain is DAGVTQSPTHLIKTRGQQVTLRCSPISGHKSVSWYQQVLGQGPQFIFQYYEKEERGRGNFPDRFSARQFPNYSSELNVNALLLGDSALYLCASSFPGQGSYNEQFFGPGTRLTVL.